One TCR beta chain is described in this entry. The antigen is undetermined. This sample was included in a study of shared clonotypes between healthy human individuals. Study-level findings and limits: Some naive CD4 clonotypes, around 5%, turned up in common across a handful of donors.

Germline CDR1 reads LNHDA; CDR2 reads SQIVND (reference sequence). V was cut by 11 bases and J by 6 bases, with 8 bases left in between. The length of the CDR3 is 10 residues. Only in-frame clones appear in the TCRdb table, and some are missing; sequencing was by immunoSEQ multiplex PCR. The sample contains some 360,000 clones, around 79% of which appear only once. The clonotype originates from a man aged 30 to 45 in good health. The specimen sequenced was memory CD4+ T cells sorted from blood. Subset noted: CD45RA-negative fraction. The chain employs TRBV19 and TRBJ1-5, with a tentative D call TRBD1 (5 bases). The CDR3, as DNA: TGTGCCGCGGGGGGTCAGCCCCAGCATTTT. Its translation: CAAGGQPQHF.